A selection of T cell receptor beta chains follows, all from one sample in a study of blood T cell repertoires in COVID-19. The data were produced by immunoSEQ multiplex PCR, yet TCRdb's version contains in-frame clones alone and is incomplete. This sample yields around 170,000 clones, of which less than 85% are seen a single time; approximately 3% belongs to the top ten. The specimen sequenced was peripheral blood. The receptors originated from a woman older than 75 with acute or convalescent COVID-19. Both conserved end residues are part of each CDR3. A D gene is named only where the DNA matches it firmly. Clone size is given for some rows only: seen once, a few or many times, or a class if the clone is expanded.

J gene	clone size	V gene	D gene	CDR3 DNA	CDR3 protein
TRBJ2-7	NA	TRBV28	TRBD2	TGTGCCAGCAGTTTGCCTAGCGGGAGTGATTACGAGCAGTACTTC	CASSLPSGSDYEQYF
TRBJ2-3	once	TRBV27	NA	TGTGCCAGCAGTATTCCGACAGGGCGGGGGGTAACAGATACGCAGTATTTT	CASSIPTGRGVTDTQYF
TRBJ2-1	NA	TRBV2	TRBD2	TGTGCCAGCAGTGAAGGGACTAGCTTTGAGCAGTTCTTC	CASSEGTSFEQFF
TRBJ1-1	NA	TRBV5-1	NA	TGCGCCAGCAGCTCGAACAGGGATACGGCTTTCTTT	CASSSNRDTAFF
TRBJ2-7	NA	TRBV12-3/TRBV12-4	NA	TGTGCCAGCACCACTCCACCCTACGAGCAGTACTTC	CASTTPPYEQYF
TRBJ2-1	NA	TRBV5-4	NA	TGTGCCAGCAGCAGCCCCACCGAGTACAATGAGCAGTTCTTC	CASSSPTEYNEQFF
TRBJ2-7	NA	TRBV28	NA	TGTGCCAGCAGCGAGGGACAAATTATCCCCTACGAGCAGTACTTC	CASSEGQIIPYEQYF
TRBJ1-2	once	TRBV19	TRBD1	TGTGCCAGTACCGAGACAGGGGGCGCACGGAGCTACACCTTC	CASTETGGARSYTF
TRBJ1-6	NA	TRBV10-1	NA	TGCGCCAGCAGTGCGAACGGGGATTCACCCCTCCACTTT	CASSANGDSPLHF
TRBJ2-2	NA	TRBV2	TRBD1	TGTGCCAGCAGTGGGACAGGGGAAACCGGGGAGCTGTTTTTT	CASSGTGETGELFF
TRBJ1-1	NA	TRBV27	NA	TGTGCCAGCAGTTTAACAGGGATGAACACTGAAGCTTTCTTT	CASSLTGMNTEAFF
TRBJ1-2	NA	TRBV5-1	NA	TGCGCCAGCAGCTTGGCGGGAGGAGAGGACTATGGCTACACCTTC	CASSLAGGEDYGYTF
TRBJ2-4	NA	TRBV5-4	TRBD2	TGTGCCAGCAGCCCGGCTGCGGGAGGAGGGATAAACATTCAGTACTTC	CASSPAAGGGINIQYF
TRBJ2-7	NA	TRBV28	NA	TGTGCCAGCAGTTTATATCTCTACGAGCAGTACTTC	CASSLYLYEQYF
TRBJ2-7	NA	TRBV10-3	TRBD2	TGTGCCTCAACCGGGGGTAGCGGGATCTCCTACGAGCAGTACTTC	CASTGGSGISYEQYF
TRBJ2-7	NA	TRBV6-5	NA	TGTGCCAGCAGTTTACGGGTCTCCTACGAGCAGTACTTC	CASSLRVSYEQYF
TRBJ1-1	NA	TRBV7-9	TRBD1	TGTGCCAGCAGCCCCCTCGGGACAGACCATTCCGAAGCTTTCTTT	CASSPLGTDHSEAFF
TRBJ2-7	NA	TRBV13	TRBD2	TGTGCCAGCAGCCCCCAACTAGCGGGAGTGAAGCAGTACTTC	CASSPQLAGVKQYF
TRBJ1-6	few	TRBV11-2	NA	TGTGCCAGCAGCTTAGATAATGGGAGGGGTGATTCACCCCTCCACTTT	CASSLDNGRGDSPLHF
TRBJ2-7	NA	TRBV6-5	NA	TGTGCCAGCAGTTACTCGGGTGGCAGGGCTTACGAGCAGTACTTC	CASSYSGGRAYEQYF
TRBJ1-2	NA	TRBV6-1	NA	TGTGCCAGCAGTGAATACCCAGAAAACTATGGCTACACCTTC	CASSEYPENYGYTF
TRBJ2-7	NA	TRBV28	TRBD2	TGTGCCAGCACGTACAAAGCGCCTAGCGGTGAGCAGTACTTC	CASTYKAPSGEQYF
TRBJ1-2	NA	TRBV18	TRBD1	TGTGCCAGCTCACCACAGACAGGGGGCGAGACGTATGGCTACACCTTC	CASSPQTGGETYGYTF
TRBJ1-1	once	TRBV6-2/TRBV6-3	TRBD1	TGTGCCAGCAGCTCCCTCCGGGACAGCCTCGAAGCTTTCTTT	CASSSLRDSLEAFF
TRBJ1-5	NA	TRBV6-5	NA	TGTGCCAGCAGTTACTCTGCCAGGGTGGATCAGCCCCAGCATTTT	CASSYSARVDQPQHF
TRBJ1-1	few	TRBV6-2/TRBV6-3	TRBD1	TGTGCCAGCAGCCCGACAGGGGGCTTCACTGAAGCTTTCTTT	CASSPTGGFTEAFF
TRBJ1-5	NA	TRBV6-2/TRBV6-3	TRBD1	TGTGCCAGCAGTACCCGGACAGGGGACTCCTTCTATCGCCAGCCCCAGCATTTT	CASSTRTGDSFYRQPQHF
TRBJ1-5	few	TRBV6-2/TRBV6-3	NA	TGTGCCAGCAGTCCACTAGGGCAGTCGAGTCAGCCCCAGCATTTT	CASSPLGQSSQPQHF
TRBJ2-2	NA	TRBV7-8	NA	TGTGCCAGCAGCTTATTTCGGGACACCGGGGAGCTGTTTTTT	CASSLFRDTGELFF
TRBJ2-2	NA	TRBV7-6	NA	TGTGCCAGCAGCTCGATGGGGCTAAGTAACACCGGGGAGCTGTTTTTT	CASSSMGLSNTGELFF
TRBJ2-1	NA	TRBV3-1/TRBV3-2	NA	TGTGCCAGCAGCCAAGACGCGGCCTCCTACAATGAGCAGTTCTTC	CASSQDAASYNEQFF
TRBJ2-5	few	TRBV30	NA	TGTGCCTGGAGTGTTGTTACGGGGGAGACCCAGTACTTC	CAWSVVTGETQYF
TRBJ1-4	few	TRBV5-8	NA	TGTGCCAGCAGCCAGGGACAAATTAATGAAAAACTGTTTTTT	CASSQGQINEKLFF
TRBJ2-1	NA	TRBV3-1/TRBV3-2	TRBD2	TGTGCCAGCAGCCCCCTTTCCAGCGGGACCAGCTCCTACAATGAGCAGTTCTTC	CASSPLSSGTSSYNEQFF
TRBJ1-2	NA	TRBV4-3	NA	TGCGCCAGCAGCCAGGCCCTTGAGGGCTCGCACTATGGCTACACCTTC	CASSQALEGSHYGYTF
TRBJ1-5	NA	TRBV18	NA	TGTGCCAGCTCACCACCGACAGGTCAGCGAGATCAGCCCCAGCATTTT	CASSPPTGQRDQPQHF
TRBJ2-7	many	TRBV5-1	TRBD1	TGCGCCAGCAGCTTGGGTCCGGGACAGGGGAGTAACTACGAGCAGTACTTC	CASSLGPGQGSNYEQYF
TRBJ2-1	NA	TRBV11-3	TRBD1	TGTGCCAGCAGCTCGAATTTTGGGACAGGGGGCGGTGGGTCCTACAATGAGCAGTTCTTC	CASSSNFGTGGGGSYNEQFF
TRBJ1-2	NA	TRBV4-2	NA	TGTGCCAGCAGCCAAGGGATTCAGGTCCGTGGCTACACCTTC	CASSQGIQVRGYTF
TRBJ1-6	NA	TRBV7-2	TRBD1	TGTGCCAGCAGCTTAAGCGACAGGGCGTATAGATCACCCCTCCACTTT	CASSLSDRAYRSPLHF
TRBJ1-6	NA	TRBV3-1/TRBV3-2	NA	TGTGCCAGCAGCCAAAGTACATGGTACCCCGATCCACCCCTCCACTTT	CASSQSTWYPDPPLHF
TRBJ2-7	once	TRBV28	TRBD1	TGTGCCAGCAGTTCCGCCGGGACAGGGGTCCACGAGCAGTACTTC	CASSSAGTGVHEQYF
TRBJ1-1	NA	TRBV7-9	NA	TGTGCCAGCAGCGCTCGGGAGTCTGAAGCTTTCTTT	CASSARESEAFF
TRBJ2-7	NA	TRBV6-5	NA	TGTGCCAGCAGTTACGGCTCCACCTACGAGCAGTACTTC	CASSYGSTYEQYF
TRBJ2-2	NA	TRBV3-1/TRBV3-2	NA	TGTGCCAGCAGCCAATCGACAGCCGGGGAGCTGTTTTTT	CASSQSTAGELFF
TRBJ2-7	NA	TRBV3-1/TRBV3-2	TRBD2	TGTGCCAGCAGCCAGGGGACTAGCGGGAGGCCGACCCTATTC	CASSQGTSGRPTLF
TRBJ2-1	NA	TRBV27	TRBD1	TGTGCCAGCAGCCTGGGACAGGCTATCTACAATGAGCAGTTCTTC	CASSLGQAIYNEQFF
TRBJ2-7	NA	TRBV7-2	NA	TGTGCCAGCACCCCGGGGACGGGGGCCTACGAGCAGTACTTC	CASTPGTGAYEQYF
TRBJ1-1	many	TRBV25-1	NA	TGTGCCAGCAGCCGTGGGGGGTACGCTGAAGCTTTCTTT	CASSRGGYAEAFF
TRBJ2-7	NA	TRBV4-3	NA	TGCGCCAGCAGCCAAGACGAGTCCTACGAGCAGTACTTC	CASSQDESYEQYF
TRBJ2-2	NA	TRBV10-3	NA	TGTGCCATCAGTGATGGCTCCACCGGGGAGCTGTTTTTT	CAISDGSTGELFF
TRBJ2-1	NA	TRBV7-2	NA	TGTGCCAGCAGCTTAGTAACAGGAAATGAGCAGTTCTTC	CASSLVTGNEQFF
TRBJ2-7	NA	TRBV5-4	TRBD2	TGTGCCAGCAGCGGAATCCTACTAGCGCCGGGAGACGAGCAGTACTTC	CASSGILLAPGDEQYF